This T cell receptor beta chain appears in the sequencing data of a study of early T cells in non-severe SARS-CoV-2 infection. Study at large: Sequenced material consisted of bulk RNA (from unsorted whole blood), and chains were unpaired. Notes on the study in general: Comparison of clonotypes with VDJdb favored anti-spike CD8 responses while missing private and CD4 specificities.

Each single cDNA molecule received a unique molecular identifier. TCRdb processed the 5' RACE reads anew with MiXCR; each CDR3 protein has one entry. The sample lists roughly 92,000 distinct CDR3 sequences, 9.5% to 15% occurring once. The germline V gene encodes CDR1 SGDLS and CDR2 YYNGEE. V lost 0 bases and J lost 0, with 13 bases in between. This CDR3 is built from 18 residues. Note on this clonotype: The target antigen is unknown.

This specimen was whole blood, taken at baseline. The chain couples TRBV9 to TRBJ2-6; no clear D. The receptor was isolated from an adult who was a healthcare worker with PCR-confirmed SARS-CoV-2 infection or an uninfected control (not recorded which). CDR3 bases: TGTGCCAGCAGCGTAGGCGGCAGGAACCCCTCTGGGGCCAACGTCCTGACTTTC. It yields the protein CASSVGGRNPSGANVLTF.